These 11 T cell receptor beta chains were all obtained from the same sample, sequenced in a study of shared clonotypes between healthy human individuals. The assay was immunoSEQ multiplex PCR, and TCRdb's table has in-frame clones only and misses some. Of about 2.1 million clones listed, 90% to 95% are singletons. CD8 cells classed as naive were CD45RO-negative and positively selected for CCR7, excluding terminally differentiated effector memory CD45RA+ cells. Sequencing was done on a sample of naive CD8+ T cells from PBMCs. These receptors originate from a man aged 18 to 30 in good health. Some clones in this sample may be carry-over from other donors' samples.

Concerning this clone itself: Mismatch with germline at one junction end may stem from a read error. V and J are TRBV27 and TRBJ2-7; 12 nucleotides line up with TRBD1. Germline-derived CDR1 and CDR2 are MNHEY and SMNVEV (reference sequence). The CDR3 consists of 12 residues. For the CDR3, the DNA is TGTGCCAGCAGTTCCTCCGGGACAGGGGGCCACTTC. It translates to CASSSSGTGGHF.

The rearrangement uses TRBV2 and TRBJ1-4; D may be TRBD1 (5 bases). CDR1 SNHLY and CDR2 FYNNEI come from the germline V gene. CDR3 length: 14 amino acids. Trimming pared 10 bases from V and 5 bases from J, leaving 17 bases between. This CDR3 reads CATWGGTLNEKLFF. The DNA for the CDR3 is TGTGCCACCTGGGGGGGGACTCTCAATGAAAAACTGTTTTTT.

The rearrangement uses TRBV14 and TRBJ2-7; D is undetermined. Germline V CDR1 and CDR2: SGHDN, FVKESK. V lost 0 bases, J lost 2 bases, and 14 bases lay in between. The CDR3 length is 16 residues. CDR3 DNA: TGTGCCAGCAGCCAAGAATCGTCGCCGGATCCCTACGAGCAGTACTTC. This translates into CASSQESSPDPYEQYF.

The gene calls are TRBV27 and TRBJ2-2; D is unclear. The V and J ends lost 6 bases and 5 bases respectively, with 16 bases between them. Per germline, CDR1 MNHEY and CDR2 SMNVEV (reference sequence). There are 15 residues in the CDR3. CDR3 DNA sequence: TGTGCCAGCAGCCCGGCCGGAGTTACGACCGGGGAGCTGTTTTTT. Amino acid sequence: CASSPAGVTTGELFF.

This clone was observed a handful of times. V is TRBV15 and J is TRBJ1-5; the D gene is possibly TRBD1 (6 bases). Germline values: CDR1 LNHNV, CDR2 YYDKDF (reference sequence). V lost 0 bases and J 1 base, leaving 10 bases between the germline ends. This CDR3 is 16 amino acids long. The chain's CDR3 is CATSRDTGKSNQPQHF. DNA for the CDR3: TGTGCCACCAGCAGAGATACAGGGAAGAGCAATCAGCCCCAGCATTTT.

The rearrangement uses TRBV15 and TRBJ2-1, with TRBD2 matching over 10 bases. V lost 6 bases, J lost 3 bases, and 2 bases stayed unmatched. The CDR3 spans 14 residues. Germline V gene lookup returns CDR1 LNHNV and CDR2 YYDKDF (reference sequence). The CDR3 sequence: CATRRTSGYNEQFF. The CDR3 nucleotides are TGTGCCACCAGGCGGACTAGCGGCTACAATGAGCAGTTCTTC.

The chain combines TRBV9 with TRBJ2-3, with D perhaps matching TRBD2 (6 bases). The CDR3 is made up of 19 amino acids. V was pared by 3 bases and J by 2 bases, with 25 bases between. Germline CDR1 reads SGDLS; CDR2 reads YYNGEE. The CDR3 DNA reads TGTGCCAGCAGCGCCTCATTGGGGAGTGGGCGGGACCACACAGATACGCAGTATTTT. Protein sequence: CASSASLGSGRDHTDTQYF.

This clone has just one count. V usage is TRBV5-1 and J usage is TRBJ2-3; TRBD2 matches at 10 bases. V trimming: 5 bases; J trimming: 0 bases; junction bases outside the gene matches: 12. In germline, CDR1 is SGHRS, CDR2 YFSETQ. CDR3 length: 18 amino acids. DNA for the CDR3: TGCGCCAGCAGTTGGAAGGTAGCGGGGGGAACTAGCACAGATACGCAGTATTTT. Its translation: CASSWKVAGGTSTDTQYF.

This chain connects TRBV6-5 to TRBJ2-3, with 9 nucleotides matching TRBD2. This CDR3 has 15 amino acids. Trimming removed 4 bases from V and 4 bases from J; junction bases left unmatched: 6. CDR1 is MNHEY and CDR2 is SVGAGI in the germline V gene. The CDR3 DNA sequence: TGTGCCAGCAGTTCGGGCGGGAGGGCCTCAGATACGCAGTATTTT. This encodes CASSSGGRASDTQYF.

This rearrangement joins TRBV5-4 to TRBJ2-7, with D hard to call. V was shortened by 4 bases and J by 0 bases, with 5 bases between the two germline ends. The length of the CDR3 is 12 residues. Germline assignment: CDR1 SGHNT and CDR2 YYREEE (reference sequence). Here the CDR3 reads CASSDASYEQYF. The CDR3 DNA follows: TGTGCCAGCAGCGATGCCTCCTACGAGCAGTACTTC.

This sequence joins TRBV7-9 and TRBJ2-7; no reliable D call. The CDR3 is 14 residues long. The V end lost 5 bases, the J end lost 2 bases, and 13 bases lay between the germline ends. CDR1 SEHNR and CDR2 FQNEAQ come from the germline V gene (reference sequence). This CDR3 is CASSLFKSTYEQYF. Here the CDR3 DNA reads TGTGCCAGCAGCCTATTTAAGAGCACCTACGAGCAGTACTTC.